A selection of T cell receptor beta chains follows, all from one sample in a study of T cell responses to AZD1222 COVID-19 vaccine. The protocol was immunoSEQ multiplex PCR, while the TCRdb copy is restricted to in-frame clones and leaves out a portion. The data contain 95,000 to 100,000 clones, roughly 84% of them singletons. The material sequenced was peripheral blood, taken on day 0 of AZD1222 vaccination. The receptors here all came from an adult in good health. Each CDR3 is given with its conserved first and last residue. Fields, in order: V gene, J gene, D gene, CDR3 protein. A D gene is named only where the DNA matches it firmly.

v_gene: TRBV9; j_gene: TRBJ1-5; d_gene: NA; CDR3aa: CASSGGFNQPQHF
v_gene: TRBV3-1/TRBV3-2; j_gene: TRBJ1-3; d_gene: NA; CDR3aa: CASSQDAAGTTIYF
v_gene: TRBV5-1; j_gene: TRBJ1-1; d_gene: NA; CDR3aa: CASSSQMNTEAFF
v_gene: TRBV20-1; j_gene: TRBJ2-7; d_gene: TRBD2; CDR3aa: CSASLGGEQYF
v_gene: TRBV19; j_gene: TRBJ1-1; d_gene: TRBD1; CDR3aa: CASSIWTGANTEAFF
v_gene: TRBV18; j_gene: TRBJ2-7; d_gene: TRBD2; CDR3aa: CASSTSGRALDEQYF
v_gene: TRBV5-4; j_gene: TRBJ1-1; d_gene: NA; CDR3aa: CASSLAGRSNTEAFF
v_gene: TRBV10-3; j_gene: TRBJ2-1; d_gene: TRBD2; CDR3aa: CAISGTSGSGSYNEQFF
v_gene: TRBV2; j_gene: TRBJ2-2; d_gene: TRBD2; CDR3aa: CASSVIGLAGLGELFF
v_gene: TRBV30; j_gene: TRBJ2-7; d_gene: NA; CDR3aa: CAWNRNAAGNTEQYF
v_gene: TRBV13; j_gene: TRBJ2-7; d_gene: TRBD2; CDR3aa: CASSTRTSGRAHEQYF
v_gene: TRBV27; j_gene: TRBJ2-7; d_gene: TRBD2; CDR3aa: CASSSRLASYEQYF
v_gene: TRBV10-1; j_gene: TRBJ1-3; d_gene: NA; CDR3aa: CASSESVHSGNTIYF
v_gene: TRBV30; j_gene: TRBJ1-2; d_gene: NA; CDR3aa: CAKDSGDGYTF
v_gene: TRBV3-1/TRBV3-2; j_gene: TRBJ1-1; d_gene: NA; CDR3aa: CASSQGVGWGTEAFF
v_gene: TRBV9; j_gene: TRBJ1-4; d_gene: TRBD1; CDR3aa: CASSVGFTGGDEKLFF
v_gene: TRBV6-5; j_gene: TRBJ1-1; d_gene: NA; CDR3aa: CASKRNTEAFF
v_gene: TRBV27; j_gene: TRBJ1-6; d_gene: TRBD1; CDR3aa: CASSLVGQDNSPLHF